This is a list of T cell receptor beta chains from one sample in a study of T cell repertoires in urothelial bladder cancer. Only in-frame clones appear in the TCRdb table, and some are missing; sequencing was by immunoSEQ multiplex PCR. The data hold around 2,500 clones, with 68% observed a single time. Sequences were obtained from bladder tissue. The receptors come from a human donor with a benign inflammatory bladder lesion. CDR3s leave out the opening cysteine and the closing phenylalanine or tryptophan.

>TRBJ2-1|TRBV5-6|17
ASSFFGTSGRIFTDEQF
>TRBJ1-3|TRBV18|14
ASSPQDRVSGNTIY
>TRBJ2-5|TRBV15|13
ATSRGGSGSETQY
>TRBJ1-1|TRBV7-3|12
ASSLDRMNTEAF
>TRBJ2-3|TRBV28|14
ASSPTGGGSTDTQY
>TRBJ1-1|TRBV19|12
ASSIYTVNTEAF
>TRBJ2-6|TRBV14|15
ASSQAAGAAGANVLT
>TRBJ1-1|TRBV11-2|12
ASTLLWGQGEAF
>TRBJ2-1|TRBV9|13
ASSVGTSGSNEQF
>TRBJ2-5|TRBV29-1|11
SVQRGELKTQY
>TRBJ2-7|TRBV5-6|9
ASSLQYEQY
>TRBJ1-2|TRBV30|11
AWTPQGRGGYT
>TRBJ1-1|TRBV27|15
ASSPRGRGSVNTEAF
>TRBJ2-3|TRBV5-1|14
ASSLDLGPRTDTQY
>TRBJ2-2|TRBV27|14
ASSFLRGQVTGELF
>TRBJ1-2|TRBV28|12
ASSRGTANYGYT
>TRBJ2-5|TRBV11-3|12
ASSLAGGAVTQY
>TRBJ1-1|TRBV6-6|13
ASSYTLGGVTEAF
>TRBJ2-5|TRBV2|11
ASKQGAKETQY
>TRBJ2-5|TRBV5-1|12
ASSFQAGGETQY
>TRBJ2-5|TRBV5-1|13
ASSSGLAVQETQY
>TRBJ1-3|TRBV10-3|15
AIAGGQSLTDGNTIY
>TRBJ1-2|TRBV7-9|12
ASSLVGTDYGYT
>TRBJ2-7|TRBV7-2|10
ASSLRQGEKY
>TRBJ1-3|TRBV10-3|14
AISPGWAGSGNTIY
>TRBJ2-2|TRBV6-5|12
ASSYSEGVGELF
>TRBJ1-3|TRBV6-5|13
ASRPGPSSGNTIY
>TRBJ1-2|TRBV29-1|8
SVDRGQYT
>TRBJ2-1|TRBV18|15
ASSEYGTTSSYNEQF
>TRBJ1-2|TRBV19|15
ASSLPPGTGDAWGYT
>TRBJ2-3|TRBV5-1|14
ASSLGSGTRTDTQY
>TRBJ2-7|TRBV11-3|11
ASSHSNFDEQY
>TRBJ2-7|TRBV5-1|12
ASSQRDFSYEQY
>TRBJ1-2|TRBV27|12
ASSLRWPNYGYT
>TRBJ2-2|TRBV30|11
ASRGAGTGELF
>TRBJ1-1|TRBV7-8|12
ASISGASNTEAF
>TRBJ2-7|TRBV5-4|16
ASTPAGTSGRVGLEQY
>TRBJ1-2|TRBV30|11
AWTTRTGYGYT
>TRBJ2-2|TRBV2|14
ASSAGLAGGTGELF
>TRBJ2-1|TRBV11-3|11
ASSSSNFDEQF
>TRBJ2-1|TRBV5-6|13
ASSLCCGSVNEQF
>TRBJ1-1|TRBV7-2|12
ASSLWTVNTEAF
>TRBJ2-1|TRBV10-3|13
AISESKGPYNEQF
>TRBJ2-1|TRBV2|13
ASSEPLAGDKEQF
>TRBJ2-7|TRBV5-4|10
ASSQDQYEQY
>TRBJ2-5|TRBV6-5|13
ASSYQAGKRQTQY
>TRBJ2-5|TRBV28|13
ASSRPGQGEKTQY
>TRBJ2-2|TRBV4-2|14
ASSRLTSGATGELF
>TRBJ1-3|TRBV7-7|14
ASSLEPGSSGNTIY
>TRBJ1-1|TRBV5-6|10
ASSLRNTEAF
>TRBJ1-3|TRBV6-5|12
ASSSAGRGNTIY
>TRBJ2-5|TRBV4-2|14
ASSQDRDRGFETQY
>TRBJ2-3|TRBV5-5|13
ASRLDRARADTQY
>TRBJ2-7|TRBV30|12
AWRLRRENHEQY
>TRBJ2-3|TRBV6-4|14
ASSLQEGPGADTQY
>TRBJ1-5|TRBV18|14
ASSPGTSDGGQPQH